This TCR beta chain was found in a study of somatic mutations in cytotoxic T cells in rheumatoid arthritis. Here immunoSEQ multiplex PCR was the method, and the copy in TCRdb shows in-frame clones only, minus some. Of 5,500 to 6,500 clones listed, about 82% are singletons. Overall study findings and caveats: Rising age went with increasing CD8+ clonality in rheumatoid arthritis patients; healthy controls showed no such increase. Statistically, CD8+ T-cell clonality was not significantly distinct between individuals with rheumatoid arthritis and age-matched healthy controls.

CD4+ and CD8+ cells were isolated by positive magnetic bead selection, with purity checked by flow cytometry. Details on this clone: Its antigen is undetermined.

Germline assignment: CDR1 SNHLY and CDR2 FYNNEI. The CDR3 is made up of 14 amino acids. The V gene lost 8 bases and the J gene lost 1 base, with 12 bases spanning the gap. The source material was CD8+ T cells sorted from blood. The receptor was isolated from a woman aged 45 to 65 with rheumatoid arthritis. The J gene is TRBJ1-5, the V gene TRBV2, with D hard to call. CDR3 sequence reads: CASFRGSSNQPQHF. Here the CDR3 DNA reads TGTGCCAGCTTTCGGGGTTCGAGCAATCAGCCCCAGCATTTT.